Listed below are T cell receptor beta chains from one sample, sequenced in a study of T cell responses to AZD1222 COVID-19 vaccine. Produced via immunoSEQ multiplex PCR; TCRdb's table is partial and in-frame only. The table records approximately 270,000 clones, roughly 93% of them present only once. This material consisted of peripheral blood, taken 28 days after the second AZD1222 dose. These TCRs come from an adult who received the AZD1222 COVID-19 vaccine. Each CDR3 is given with its conserved first and last residue. The order of the fields is V gene, clone size, D gene, J gene, CDR3 protein, CDR3 DNA. D genes are given only for firm matches. A clone size is listed for some rows: how often the clone was seen (once, few, many), or a class if it is expanded.

V gene: TRBV7-6; clone size: .; D gene: .; J gene: TRBJ2-1; CDR3 protein: CASSAYRDNEQFF; CDR3 DNA: TGTGCCAGCAGCGCCTACAGGGACAATGAGCAGTTCTTC
V gene: TRBV5-1; clone size: .; D gene: .; J gene: TRBJ1-1; CDR3 protein: CASSLNLGVNTEAFF; CDR3 DNA: TGCGCCAGCAGCTTGAATCTGGGAGTGAACACTGAAGCTTTCTTT
V gene: TRBV11-2; clone size: .; D gene: TRBD1; J gene: TRBJ1-1; CDR3 protein: CASSWGQALEAFF; CDR3 DNA: TGTGCCAGCAGCTGGGGACAGGCCCTCGAAGCTTTCTTT
V gene: TRBV6-2/TRBV6-3; clone size: once; D gene: .; J gene: TRBJ2-2; CDR3 protein: CASSFQANTGELFF; CDR3 DNA: TGTGCCAGCAGTTTTCAGGCGAACACCGGGGAGCTGTTTTTT
V gene: TRBV19; clone size: .; D gene: TRBD2; J gene: TRBJ2-2; CDR3 protein: CASSIVAGRTGELFF; CDR3 DNA: TGTGCCAGTAGTATTGTAGCGGGGCGGACCGGGGAGCTGTTTTTT
V gene: TRBV7-9; clone size: .; D gene: .; J gene: TRBJ2-5; CDR3 protein: CASSSSVGRETQYF; CDR3 DNA: TGTGCCAGCAGCTCCTCGGTGGGGAGGGAGACCCAGTACTTC
V gene: TRBV7-8; clone size: .; D gene: TRBD1; J gene: TRBJ2-1; CDR3 protein: CASSLRDSSVFRGEQFF; CDR3 DNA: TGTGCCAGCAGCCTAAGGGACAGTTCCGTATTCCGGGGTGAGCAGTTCTTC
V gene: TRBV28; clone size: .; D gene: TRBD2; J gene: TRBJ2-7; CDR3 protein: CASRLGLAGPYEQYF; CDR3 DNA: TGTGCCAGCAGACTGGGACTAGCGGGCCCCTACGAGCAGTACTTC
V gene: TRBV2; clone size: .; D gene: .; J gene: TRBJ1-1; CDR3 protein: CASRDLVVYTEAFF; CDR3 DNA: TGTGCCAGCAGAGACCTAGTGGTCTACACTGAAGCTTTCTTT
V gene: TRBV6-6; clone size: .; D gene: TRBD1; J gene: TRBJ1-3; CDR3 protein: CASSPGQSIGSGNTIYF; CDR3 DNA: TGTGCCAGCAGTCCGGGACAGTCTATTGGGTCTGGAAACACCATATATTTT
V gene: TRBV3-1/TRBV3-2; clone size: .; D gene: .; J gene: TRBJ2-1; CDR3 protein: CASSPILGAGDNEQFF; CDR3 DNA: TGTGCCAGCAGCCCTATTCTAGGGGCAGGGGACAATGAGCAGTTCTTC
V gene: TRBV3-1/TRBV3-2; clone size: .; D gene: TRBD1; J gene: TRBJ1-2; CDR3 protein: CASSQVRDRGYGYTF; CDR3 DNA: TGTGCCAGCAGCCAAGTGAGGGACAGGGGGTATGGCTACACCTTC
V gene: TRBV18; clone size: .; D gene: .; J gene: TRBJ1-1; CDR3 protein: CASSPPGGGNTEAFF; CDR3 DNA: TGTGCCAGCTCACCTCCGGGGGGAGGGAACACTGAAGCTTTCTTT
V gene: TRBV12-3/TRBV12-4; clone size: .; D gene: TRBD1; J gene: TRBJ1-2; CDR3 protein: CASSRAGGDGYTF; CDR3 DNA: TGTGCCAGCTCCCGGGCAGGGGGAGATGGCTACACCTTC
V gene: TRBV15; clone size: .; D gene: .; J gene: TRBJ1-5; CDR3 protein: CATSRGNQPQHF; CDR3 DNA: TGTGCCACCAGCAGAGGCAATCAGCCCCAGCATTTT
V gene: TRBV5-4; clone size: .; D gene: TRBD1; J gene: TRBJ1-4; CDR3 protein: CASSLGGGAGEKLFF; CDR3 DNA: TGTGCCAGCAGCTTGGGAGGGGGCGCGGGTGAAAAACTGTTTTTT
V gene: TRBV7-3; clone size: .; D gene: TRBD1; J gene: TRBJ1-2; CDR3 protein: CASSFWDRAPLGYTF; CDR3 DNA: TGTGCCAGCAGCTTCTGGGACAGGGCCCCCTTGGGCTACACCTTC
V gene: TRBV6-2/TRBV6-3; clone size: .; D gene: .; J gene: TRBJ2-3; CDR3 protein: CASSYSPVFPSTDTQYF; CDR3 DNA: TGTGCCAGCAGTTACTCACCCGTTTTCCCTAGCACAGATACGCAGTATTTT
V gene: TRBV28; clone size: .; D gene: TRBD1; J gene: TRBJ2-2; CDR3 protein: CASSGQGNTGELFF; CDR3 DNA: TGTGCCAGCAGTGGACAGGGAAACACCGGGGAGCTGTTTTTT
V gene: TRBV28; clone size: .; D gene: .; J gene: TRBJ1-2; CDR3 protein: CASSLRQANYGYTF; CDR3 DNA: TGTGCCAGCAGTCTCCGGCAGGCGAACTATGGCTACACCTTC
V gene: TRBV5-1; clone size: .; D gene: TRBD1; J gene: TRBJ1-1; CDR3 protein: CASSFGTGSEAFF; CDR3 DNA: TGCGCCAGCAGCTTCGGGACAGGGAGCGAAGCTTTCTTT
V gene: TRBV5-3; clone size: .; D gene: .; J gene: TRBJ2-7; CDR3 protein: CARGRSRAVDEQYF; CDR3 DNA: TGTGCCAGAGGCCGGAGCAGGGCAGTCGACGAGCAGTACTTC
V gene: TRBV11-2; clone size: .; D gene: .; J gene: TRBJ2-1; CDR3 protein: CASSLLANEQFF; CDR3 DNA: TGTGCCAGCAGCTTATTGGCGAATGAGCAGTTCTTC
V gene: TRBV3-1/TRBV3-2; clone size: .; D gene: .; J gene: TRBJ1-3; CDR3 protein: CASSQDGNTIYF; CDR3 DNA: TGTGCCAGCAGCCAAGATGGAAACACCATATATTTT
V gene: TRBV28; clone size: .; D gene: TRBD1; J gene: TRBJ1-2; CDR3 protein: CASSIGQGYGYTF; CDR3 DNA: TGTGCCAGCAGCATTGGACAGGGTTATGGCTACACCTTC
V gene: TRBV6-4; clone size: .; D gene: .; J gene: TRBJ2-3; CDR3 protein: CASSDGGGADTQYF; CDR3 DNA: TGTGCCAGCAGTGACGGGGGGGGCGCAGATACGCAGTATTTT
V gene: TRBV27; clone size: .; D gene: TRBD2; J gene: TRBJ2-1; CDR3 protein: CASSMGGGSGTYNEQFF; CDR3 DNA: TGTGCCAGCAGTATGGGAGGAGGAAGCGGGACCTACAATGAGCAGTTCTTC
V gene: TRBV5-8; clone size: once; D gene: .; J gene: TRBJ2-2; CDR3 protein: CASSQTPRNTGELFF; CDR3 DNA: TGTGCCAGCAGCCAAACCCCTCGGAACACCGGGGAGCTGTTTTTT
V gene: TRBV5-1; clone size: .; D gene: .; J gene: TRBJ2-2; CDR3 protein: CASSLDIQNTGELFF; CDR3 DNA: TGCGCCAGCAGCTTGGACATTCAGAACACCGGGGAGCTGTTTTTT
V gene: TRBV4-1; clone size: .; D gene: .; J gene: TRBJ1-4; CDR3 protein: CASSPMGMHRKLFF; CDR3 DNA: TGCGCCAGCAGCCCGATGGGGATGCACAGAAAACTGTTTTTT
V gene: TRBV5-1; clone size: .; D gene: TRBD1; J gene: TRBJ1-1; CDR3 protein: CASSLDPGGYTEAFF; CDR3 DNA: TGCGCCAGCAGCTTGGACCCAGGGGGCTACACTGAAGCTTTCTTT
V gene: TRBV25-1; clone size: .; D gene: .; J gene: TRBJ2-2; CDR3 protein: CASKETVPTGELFF; CDR3 DNA: TGTGCCAGCAAGGAAACGGTTCCGACCGGGGAGCTGTTTTTT
V gene: TRBV7-8; clone size: .; D gene: .; J gene: TRBJ1-2; CDR3 protein: CASSSAGDSAGYTF; CDR3 DNA: TGTGCCAGCAGCTCGGCGGGGGATTCGGCTGGCTACACCTTC
V gene: TRBV11-2; clone size: .; D gene: .; J gene: TRBJ1-2; CDR3 protein: CASSIPEGEGYTF; CDR3 DNA: TGTGCCAGCAGCATCCCAGAGGGGGAGGGCTACACCTTC
V gene: TRBV20-1; clone size: .; D gene: .; J gene: TRBJ1-6; CDR3 protein: CSASRNNSPLHF; CDR3 DNA: TGCAGTGCTAGTCGAAATAATTCACCCCTCCACTTT
V gene: TRBV29-1; clone size: .; D gene: .; J gene: TRBJ2-1; CDR3 protein: CSIADGTIDNEQFF; CDR3 DNA: TGCAGCATTGCGGACGGGACAATCGACAATGAGCAGTTCTTC
V gene: TRBV6-6; clone size: once; D gene: .; J gene: TRBJ1-6; CDR3 protein: CASRRSDSPLHF; CDR3 DNA: TGTGCCAGCAGAAGATCCGATTCACCCCTCCACTTT
V gene: TRBV7-2; clone size: .; D gene: TRBD1; J gene: TRBJ1-2; CDR3 protein: CATTRQGARYGYTF; CDR3 DNA: TGTGCCACCACCAGACAGGGGGCACGCTATGGCTACACCTTC
V gene: TRBV5-1; clone size: .; D gene: .; J gene: TRBJ2-3; CDR3 protein: CASTSSIGTRRTDTQYF; CDR3 DNA: TGCGCCAGCACCAGCAGCATCGGGACACGGAGGACAGATACGCAGTATTTT
V gene: TRBV4-2; clone size: .; D gene: .; J gene: TRBJ2-1; CDR3 protein: CASSLSANGGNEQFF; CDR3 DNA: TGTGCCAGCAGCCTCAGCGCGAATGGGGGGAATGAGCAGTTCTTC
V gene: TRBV29-1; clone size: .; D gene: TRBD1; J gene: TRBJ1-1; CDR3 protein: CSAMTGVNTEAFF; CDR3 DNA: TGCAGCGCAATGACAGGGGTGAACACTGAAGCTTTCTTT
V gene: TRBV28; clone size: .; D gene: TRBD2; J gene: TRBJ2-1; CDR3 protein: CATPLAASSYNEQFF; CDR3 DNA: TGTGCCACCCCCCTAGCGGCGAGCTCCTACAATGAGCAGTTCTTC